This T cell receptor (beta chain) was sequenced in a study of cytotoxic CD8 clonotypes in ibrutinib-treated CLL. The method was immunoSEQ multiplex PCR; TCRdb's version includes in-frame clones alone and lacks a portion of them. Of under 150,000 clones listed, approximately 90% were seen once; the top ten hold 10% to 14%. Per germline, CDR1 LGHNT and CDR2 FRNRAP. CDR3 length: 18 amino acids. The V end was cut by 0 bases, the J end by 2 bases, with 16 bases between. The sequence was collected from a human donor with chronic lymphocytic leukemia. The material sequenced was PBMCs, taken after 12 months of ibrutinib treatment. The rearrangement links TRBV12-5 to TRBJ2-2, with unresolved D. CDR3 region: CASGLVGGDTFNTGELFF. The CDR3, as DNA: TGTGCTAGTGGTTTGGTAGGTGGAGACACTTTTAACACCGGGGAGCTGTTTTTT. Using reference TRBV12-5 and TRBJ2-2 for the parts outside the CDR3, the full variable domain is DARVTQTPRHKVTEMGQEVTMRCQPILGHNTVFWYRQTMMQGLELLAYFRNRAPLDDSGMPKDRFSAEMPDATLATLKIQPSEPRDSAVYFCASGLVGGDTFNTGELFFGEGSRLTVL.